This TCR beta chain was identified during a study of blood T cell repertoires in COVID-19. The CDR3 length is 14 residues. V dropped 3 bases and J dropped 4 bases, with 12 bases sitting between them. Per germline, CDR1 SEHNR and CDR2 FQNEAQ (reference sequence). Data came from immunoSEQ multiplex PCR; TCRdb stores just in-frame clones and leaves some out. This sample has about 75,000 clones, with roughly 90% found just once. This TCR came from a woman between 50 and 59 years old with acute or convalescent COVID-19. The chain employs TRBV7-9 and TRBJ1-2; perhaps TRBD1 as D (5 bases). The specimen was peripheral blood. The CDR3 region has the DNA TGTGCCAGCAGCTTCTTGGGCGGGGGCTATGGCTACACCTTC. It yields the protein CASSFLGGGYGYTF.